This TCR beta chain stems from a study of blood T cell repertoires in COVID-19. Authors' analysis steps: Amplification of reference gene primers was used by the study to estimate nucleated cell counts. Repertoires were generated with immunoSEQ multiplex PCR, while TCRdb's copy carries only in-frame clones and drops some. V and J calls and clone size follow that table, whereas D and trimming were derived from the DNA. The sample comprises about 250,000 clones, 75% to 85% of which are singletons, and less than 6.5% rests with the top ten. This clonotype was sampled from a human donor in a cohort sampled during active COVID-19. Input material: peripheral blood.

In DNA form, the CDR3 reads TGCGCCAGCAGCACTACCGGGACAGGGGGTTTCAGCTCCTACAATGAGCAGTTCTTC. Translation gives CASSTTGTGGFSSYNEQFF. The rearrangement uses TRBV5-1 and TRBJ2-1; 11 bases are shared with TRBD1. CDR1 and CDR2 from the germline V gene are SGHRS and YFSETQ. Losses at the gene ends were 4 bases for V and 0 bases for J; bases not matched to a gene: 12. The CDR3 is made up of 19 amino acids.